This TCR beta chain was sequenced in a study of cytomegalovirus exposure and HLA in healthy donors. Findings of the study overall: Sequence variants that were highly shared formed a cluster that was likely a sequencing artifact. In a later analysis, across HLA loci, associated TCR counts were highest for DRB1, lowest for HLA-C. Earlier findings revealed that most TCR beta V segments proved productive either about 87% or about 30% of the time.

Trimming cost V 2 bases and J 0 bases, with 7 bases left between them. This CDR3 has 15 residues. CDR1 is MRHNA and CDR2 is SNTAGT in the germline V gene. 13 Jbeta primers and 60 Vbeta primers were used for the PCR. The authors' processing: The count from a later analysis was tens of millions of unique TCR beta chains, approximately 9.9 million of them shared. Clones were read by immunoSEQ multiplex PCR, and TCRdb kept only the in-frame ones, dropping some. That table furnishes V, J and clone size, whereas the DNA furnished D and trimming. Of approximately 120,000 clones in the sample, 75% to 90% are singletons; the top ten hold roughly 20%. To note about this clone: Its antigen is unknown.

This TCR was recovered from a man aged 18 to 30 in good health and CMV-seropositive. The sequenced sample consisted of PBMCs. The J gene is TRBJ2-2, the V gene TRBV6-4, with a weak D call TRBD2 (6 bases). CDR3 sequence: CASSDGTANTGELFF. The CDR3 coding sequence is TGTGCCAGCAGTGACGGGACTGCGAACACCGGGGAGCTGTTTTTT.